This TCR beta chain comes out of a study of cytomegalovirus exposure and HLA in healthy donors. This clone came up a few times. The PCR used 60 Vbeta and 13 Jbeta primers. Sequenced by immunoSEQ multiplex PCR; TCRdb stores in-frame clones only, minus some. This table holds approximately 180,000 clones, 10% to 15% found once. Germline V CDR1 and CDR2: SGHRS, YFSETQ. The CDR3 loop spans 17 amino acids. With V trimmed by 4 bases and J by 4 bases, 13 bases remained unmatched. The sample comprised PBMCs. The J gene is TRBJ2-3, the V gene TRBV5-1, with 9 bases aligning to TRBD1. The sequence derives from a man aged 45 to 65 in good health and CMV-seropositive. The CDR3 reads CASSGFLGQGPADTQYF. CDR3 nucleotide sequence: TGCGCCAGCAGCGGCTTTCTAGGACAGGGGCCGGCAGATACGCAGTATTTT. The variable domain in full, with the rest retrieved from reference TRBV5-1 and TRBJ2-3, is KAGVTQTPRYLIKTRGQQVTLSCSPISGHRSVSWYQQTPGQGLQFLFEYFSETQRNKGNFPGRFSGRQFSNSRSEMNVSTLELGDSALYLCASSGFLGQGPADTQYFGPGTRLTVL.